These 32 T cell receptor beta chains came from one sample sequenced in a study of blood T cell repertoires in COVID-19. The table came from immunoSEQ multiplex PCR; TCRdb's copy has only in-frame clones and leaves some out. The sample has 300,000 to 450,000 clones; about 90% are singletons. Sequencing was carried out using peripheral blood. The source is a woman in her sixties or seventies with COVID-19, enrolled during active disease.

J is TRBJ1-4 and V is TRBV28; D is uncertain. The CDR3 is 15 residues long. Trimming left V 6 bases short and J 3 bases short, with 14 bases between. The germline CDR1 and CDR2 sequences are MDHEN and SYDVKM. The CDR3 sequence: CASRSPTHSNEKLFF. Here the CDR3 DNA reads TGTGCCAGCAGATCTCCGACACATTCTAATGAAAAACTGTTTTTT.

This rearrangement joins TRBV7-3 to TRBJ1-1; D possibly corresponds to TRBD1 (5 bases). V shed 5 bases and J shed 2 bases, with 12 bases lying between them. Germline V gene sequence: CDR1 SGHTA, CDR2 FQGTGA. The CDR3 has 14 residues. In DNA, the CDR3 is TGTGCCAGCAGCAGTAACGGGGGTAACACTGAAGCTTTCTTT. This encodes CASSSNGGNTEAFF.

This clone has more than one count but fewer than ten. The chain uses TRBV2 and TRBJ1-2; 7 bases align to TRBD1. The CDR3 length is 13 residues. V was pared by 4 bases and J by 7 bases, with 6 bases of the junction left unmatched. Germline CDR1 and CDR2: SNHLY and FYNNEI. The CDR3 coding sequence is TGTGCCAGCAGTGCCACAGGGGTCTCTGGCTACACCTTC. Translated, it gives CASSATGVSGYTF.

The rearrangement uses TRBV9 and TRBJ2-5; 13 positions agree with TRBD2. Germline V gene data show CDR1 as SGDLS and CDR2 as YYNGEE. This CDR3 has 15 amino acids. V shed 2 bases, J shed 5 bases, and the junction held 3 bases outside the gene matches. In DNA, the CDR3 is TGTGCCAGCAGCGTTACTAGCGGGGGGGCGGAGACCCAGTACTTC. This translates into CASSVTSGGAETQYF.

The chain joins TRBV5-1 to TRBJ1-1, with a possible D match to TRBD1 (6 bases). Germline CDR1 SGHRS, CDR2 YFSETQ. V was pared by 0 bases and J by 5 bases, with 14 bases between. The length of the CDR3 is 15 residues. CDR3 amino acids: CASSLGSGDLTEAFF. CDR3 DNA sequence: TGCGCCAGCAGCTTGGGTTCAGGGGATTTGACTGAAGCTTTCTTT.

V is TRBV3-1 (or the pseudogene TRBV3-2) and J is TRBJ1-3; D gene unclear. The CDR3 length is 16 residues. Trimming took off 7 bases at V and 0 bases at J, with 16 bases between the two ends. The germline V gene encodes CDR1 LGHDT and CDR2 YNNKEL (reference sequence). The CDR3 DNA follows: TGTGCCAGCACCCCGCCCGGTGCGAACTCTGGAAACACCATATATTTT. It yields the protein CASTPPGANSGNTIYF.

The chain combines TRBV27 with TRBJ2-1; 9 bases agree with TRBD1. The CDR3 spans 16 residues. Trimming at V came to 4 bases and at J to 8 bases, leaving 12 bases not matched to a gene. CDR1 and CDR2 from the germline V gene are MNHEY and SMNVEV (reference sequence). The DNA for the CDR3 is TGTGCCAGCAGTTCATCCGGGACAGGGTCAGTCGATGAGCAGTTCTTC. Residues: CASSSSGTGSVDEQFF.

The chain has TRBV19 and TRBJ2-6; tentative D call: TRBD2 (6 bases). There are 17 residues in the CDR3. The V end was cut by 8 bases, the J end by 2 bases, with 19 bases between. Germline-derived CDR1 and CDR2 are LNHDA and SQIVND (reference sequence). Here the CDR3 reads CASFRGGDLTGANVLTF. CDR3 nucleotides: TGTGCCAGTTTCAGAGGAGGGGATCTAACTGGGGCCAACGTCCTGACTTTC.

CDR3 sequence reads: CASSWQGSYEQYF. In nucleotides, the CDR3 is TGTGCCAGCAGCTGGCAGGGTTCCTACGAGCAGTACTTC. The V and J genes are TRBV7-6 and TRBJ2-7, with D possibly matching TRBD1 (5 bases). This CDR3 spans 13 amino acids. Germline loops: CDR1 SGHVS, CDR2 FNYEAQ. The ends were cut back, 4 bases at V and 1 base at J, with 8 bases in the middle.

The chain is built from TRBV3-1 (or the pseudogene TRBV3-2) and TRBJ2-5; 10 bases align to TRBD2. CDR1 LGHDT and CDR2 YNNKEL come from the germline V gene (reference sequence). V shed 0 bases and J 1 base; nucleotides not matched to a gene: 14. CDR3 length equals 20 residues. Here the CDR3 DNA reads TGTGCCAGCAGCCAAGAACGATTAAGGGCTAGCGGGGGAATCCAAGAGACCCAGTACTTC. It codes for CASSQERLRASGGIQETQYF.

Here the CDR3 DNA reads TGTGCCAGCAGCGTATTTCTGGGGGCAGAACCTTCCTACGAGCAGTACTTC. Translated, it gives CASSVFLGAEPSYEQYF. The chain employs TRBV9 and TRBJ2-7, with a possible D match to TRBD1 (6 bases). V gave up 1 base and J gave up 1 base, with 18 bases separating them. Looked up from germline, CDR1 is SGDLS and CDR2 is YYNGEE. This CDR3 region has 17 residues.

The gene calls are TRBV10-1 and TRBJ2-3; tentative D call: TRBD2 (5 bases). In germline, CDR1 is WNHNN, CDR2 SYGVQD (reference sequence). V dropped 3 bases and J dropped 5 bases, with 15 bases sitting between them. The CDR3 runs 15 residues. CDR3 protein: CASSDPQLGGDTQYF. The CDR3 DNA is TGCGCCAGCAGTGACCCACAACTAGGAGGAGATACGCAGTATTTT.

The chain is built from TRBV7-9 and TRBJ1-2, with 8 bases that match TRBD1. The CDR3 runs 13 residues. Germline V lookup: CDR1 SEHNR, CDR2 FQNEAQ (reference sequence). Unmatched junction bases numbered 3, after V lost 5 bases and J lost 4 bases. CDR3 sequence reads: CASSRGTGYGYTF. The CDR3 region has the DNA TGTGCCAGCAGCCGTGGGACAGGCTATGGCTACACCTTC. Filled out from reference TRBV7-9 and TRBJ1-2, the complete variable domain reads DTGVSQNPRHKITKRGQNVTFRCDPISEHNRLYWYRQTLGQGPEFLTYFQNEAQLEKSRLLSDRFSAERPKGSFSTLEIQRTEQGDSAMYLCASSRGTGYGYTFGSGTRLTVV.

The chain has TRBV30 and TRBJ2-3; tentative D call: TRBD1 (5 bases). The CDR3 spans 13 residues. Trimming took off 3 bases at V and 1 base at J, with 8 bases between the two ends. In germline, CDR1 is GTSNPN, CDR2 SVGIG (reference sequence). The CDR3 DNA sequence: TGTGCCTGGAGCCTACAGGGCACAGATACGCAGTATTTT. Translation: CAWSLQGTDTQYF. The whole variable domain, filled in from reference TRBV30 and TRBJ2-3, reads SQTIHQWPATLVQPVGSPLSLECTVEGTSNPNLYWYRQAAGRGLQLLFYSVGIGQISSEVPQNLSASRPQDRQFILSSKKLLLSDSGFYLCAWSLQGTDTQYFGPGTRLTVL.

V is TRBV7-2 and J is TRBJ2-1; 11 bases map to TRBD2. The CDR3 is made up of 19 amino acids. From germline, CDR1 is SGHTA and CDR2 FQGNSA. J lost 4 bases, V lost 5 bases, and 16 bases had no gene match. CDR3 in amino acids: CASSPGSLAGGQIYNEQFF. The CDR3 DNA reads as TGTGCCAGCAGCCCCGGCTCCCTAGCGGGGGGCCAAATTTACAATGAGCAGTTCTTC.

This chain uses TRBV25-1 with TRBJ1-4; 7 bases line up with TRBD1. The CDR3 has 15 residues. The J segment lost 8 bases and the V segment lost 2 bases, leaving 8 bases of the junction unmatched. Germline V gives CDR1 MGHDK, CDR2 SYGVNS. The CDR3, as DNA: TGTGCCAGCAGTGAACCCCGGGAGGGGGCAGAAAAACTGTTTTTT. This gives the protein CASSEPREGAEKLFF.

The gene calls are TRBV12-3 or TRBV12-4 and TRBJ1-1; no clear D. The CDR3 is 11 residues long. V was pared by 3 bases and J by 8 bases, with 7 bases between. The CDR3 sequence is CASSLRREAFF. As DNA, the CDR3 is TGTGCCAGCAGTTTGAGGCGGGAAGCTTTCTTT.

V usage is TRBV6-5 and J usage is TRBJ2-2, with a possible D match to TRBD1 (6 bases). This CDR3 is built from 14 residues. Per the germline V gene, CDR1 is MNHEY and CDR2 is SVGAGI. The V and J ends lost 7 bases and 4 bases respectively, with 13 bases between them. The CDR3 DNA is TGTGCCAGCACCGGGACATCATTCACCGGGGAGCTGTTTTTT. Translating gives CASTGTSFTGELFF.

The V call is TRBV11-2, the J call TRBJ2-5; 10 nucleotides match TRBD2. Trimming took 5 bases from V and 1 from J; bases not matched to a gene: 7. This CDR3 is 16 amino acids long. CDR1 and CDR2 (germline): SGHAT, FQNNGV. CDR3 residues: CASSTTSGVIQETQYF. CDR3 DNA sequence: TGTGCCAGCAGCACCACTAGCGGGGTCATCCAAGAGACCCAGTACTTC.

The V gene is TRBV18, the J gene TRBJ1-2; D unclear. The CDR3 contains 14 residues. Germline V gene data show CDR1 as KGHSH and CDR2 as LQKENI. V gave up 3 bases and J gave up 2 bases, with 10 bases separating them. The CDR3 region is CASSPSRQNYGYTF. The DNA for the CDR3 is TGTGCCAGCTCACCCTCCAGACAAAACTATGGCTACACCTTC.

V usage is TRBV19 and J usage is TRBJ2-1; D remains ambiguous. Deletions cut 6 bases from V and 5 bases from J, with 11 bases between. The CDR3 spans 13 residues. The V gene's germline CDR1 is LNHDA and CDR2 SQIVND (reference sequence). CDR3 sequence: CASSSTPNNEQFF. DNA of the CDR3: TGTGCCAGTAGCTCGACACCGAACAATGAGCAGTTCTTC.

The chain joins TRBV3-1 (or the pseudogene TRBV3-2) to TRBJ1-3, with a weak D call TRBD1 (5 bases). V dropped 6 bases and J dropped 0 bases, with 12 bases sitting between them. This CDR3 is 15 amino acids long. Per germline, CDR1 LGHDT and CDR2 YNNKEL (reference sequence). The CDR3 DNA follows: TGTGCCAGCAGTGTTAACAGGAACTCTGGAAACACCATATATTTT. This encodes CASSVNRNSGNTIYF.

J is TRBJ1-6 and V is TRBV4-2; weak D call: TRBD1 (6 bases). Germline CDR1 reads LGHNA; CDR2 reads YNFKEQ. The CDR3 has 16 amino acids. V was pared by 1 base and J by 4 bases, with 11 bases between. This chain's CDR3 is CASSQVGAQYNSPLHF. CDR3 coding DNA: TGTGCCAGCAGCCAAGTGGGGGCCCAGTATAATTCACCCCTCCACTTT.

The chain links TRBV12-3 or TRBV12-4 to TRBJ2-5; TRBD2 might be the D (6 bases). V was pared by 6 bases and J by 7 bases, with 15 bases between. The CDR3 consists of 13 residues. The CDR3 coding sequence is TGTGCCAGCAGAGGGACTGGGCGAGGGACCCAGTACTTC. Its translation is CASRGTGRGTQYF.

This chain connects TRBV29-1 to TRBJ1-1; D is unresolved. V was trimmed by 4 bases and J by 5 bases, leaving 17 bases between them. This CDR3 contains 14 residues. From germline, CDR1 is SQVTM and CDR2 ANQGSEA. DNA for the CDR3: TGCAGCGTTGCTCTGCGGGAAGTTGTAACTGAAGCTTTCTTT. This codes for CSVALREVVTEAFF.

The V gene is TRBV10-2, the J gene TRBJ1-2; D unresolved. The CDR3 runs 12 residues. Germline CDR1 and CDR2: WSHSY and SAAADI. V lost 0 bases and J 6 bases, leaving 5 bases between the germline ends. CDR3 in amino acids: CASSESYDGYTF. The CDR3 region has the DNA TGCGCCAGCAGTGAGTCGTATGATGGCTACACCTTC.

V gene TRBV3-1 (or the pseudogene TRBV3-2) combines with J gene TRBJ2-3; TRBD2 agrees at 15 bases. Unmatched junction bases numbered 9, after V lost 4 bases and J lost 7 bases. The CDR3 covers 17 residues. Looked up from germline, CDR1 is LGHDT and CDR2 is YNNKEL (reference sequence). CDR3 DNA: TGTGCCAGCAGCCTTTCACGGACTAGCGGGGGGGCAAATACGCAGTATTTT. It is translated as CASSLSRTSGGANTQYF.

V is TRBV28 and J is TRBJ1-6, with D maybe TRBD1 (6 bases). The CDR3 sequence is 20 residues long. V was shortened by 3 bases and J by 7 bases, with 28 bases between the two germline ends. Germline V gives CDR1 MDHEN, CDR2 SYDVKM. Written as DNA, the CDR3 is TGTGCCAGCAGTTTTGATCCCCAGGACCTGACAGGTGTGGAGAATTCACCCCTCCACTTT. Translation: CASSFDPQDLTGVENSPLHF.

The genes are TRBV6-6 and TRBJ2-7, with 9 positions matching TRBD2. Germline lookup yields CDR1 MNHNY and CDR2 SVGAGI (reference sequence). There are 13 residues in the CDR3. After removal of 6 bases from V and 2 bases from J, the junction contained 2 bases not matched to a gene. The CDR3 nucleotides are TGTGCCAGCAGAGTAGCGGGGGCCTACGAGCAGTACTTC. It codes for CASRVAGAYEQYF.

J is TRBJ1-3 and V is TRBV19; TRBD1 might be the D (6 bases). V was pared by 3 bases and J by 6 bases, with 15 bases between. The germline gives CDR1 LNHDA, CDR2 SQIVND (reference sequence). CDR3 length equals 15 residues. DNA for the CDR3: TGTGCCAGTAGTATTGGTGATCTGGGGGCAAACACCATATATTTT. It yields the protein CASSIGDLGANTIYF.

This chain joins TRBV6-1 and TRBJ2-1; TRBD1 matches 12 bases. J was trimmed by 9 bases and V by 2 bases; bases with no gene match: 5. This CDR3 comprises 15 residues. CDR1 is MNHNS, CDR2 SASEGT, per germline. The CDR3 reads CASSELGQGAGEQFF. CDR3 bases: TGTGCCAGCAGTGAATTGGGACAGGGGGCAGGTGAGCAGTTCTTC.

V gene TRBV10-2 combines with J gene TRBJ1-3; D is possibly TRBD1 (6 bases). CDR3 length equals 14 residues. Germline V gene lookup returns CDR1 WSHSY and CDR2 SAAADI. Trimming cost V 6 bases and J 3 bases, with 12 bases left between them. The DNA of the CDR3 is TGCGCCAGCAGAGAGGACAGCATTGGAAACACCATATATTTT. This codes for CASREDSIGNTIYF.